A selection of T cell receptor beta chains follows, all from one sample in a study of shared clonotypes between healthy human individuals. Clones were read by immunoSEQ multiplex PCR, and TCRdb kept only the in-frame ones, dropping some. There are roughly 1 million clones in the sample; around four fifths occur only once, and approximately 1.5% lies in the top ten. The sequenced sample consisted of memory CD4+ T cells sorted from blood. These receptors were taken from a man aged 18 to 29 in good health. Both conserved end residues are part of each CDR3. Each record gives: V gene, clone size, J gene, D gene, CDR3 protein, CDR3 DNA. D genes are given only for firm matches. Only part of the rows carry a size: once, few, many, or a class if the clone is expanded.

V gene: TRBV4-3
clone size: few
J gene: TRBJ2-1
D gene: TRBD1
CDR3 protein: CASSRGQALGNEQFF
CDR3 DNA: TGCGCCAGCAGCCGGGGACAGGCTCTAGGGAATGAGCAGTTCTTC

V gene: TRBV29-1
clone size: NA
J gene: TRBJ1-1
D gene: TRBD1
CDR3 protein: CSVRQGDNTEAFF
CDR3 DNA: TGCAGCGTAAGACAGGGGGATAACACTGAAGCTTTCTTT

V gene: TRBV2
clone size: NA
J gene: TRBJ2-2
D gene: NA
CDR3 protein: CASSENPPGELFF
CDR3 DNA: TGTGCCAGCTCCGAGAATCCGCCCGGGGAGCTGTTTTTT

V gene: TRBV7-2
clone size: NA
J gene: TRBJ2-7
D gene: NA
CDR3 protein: CASSLARGVSYEQYF
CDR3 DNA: TGTGCCAGCAGCTTAGCCAGGGGCGTCTCCTACGAGCAGTACTTC

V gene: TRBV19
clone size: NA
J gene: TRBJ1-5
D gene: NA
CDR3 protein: CASSIGYQPQHF
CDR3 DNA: TGTGCCAGTAGTATCGGTTATCAGCCCCAGCATTTT

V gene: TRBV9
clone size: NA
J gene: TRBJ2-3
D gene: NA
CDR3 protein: CASSVGTTSTDTQYF
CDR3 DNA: TGTGCCAGCAGCGTAGGGACAACAAGCACAGATACGCAGTATTTT

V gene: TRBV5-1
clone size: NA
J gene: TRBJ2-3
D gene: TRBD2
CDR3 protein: CASSSSGSFTDTQYF
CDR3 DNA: TGCGCCAGCAGCAGTAGCGGGAGCTTCACAGATACGCAGTATTTT

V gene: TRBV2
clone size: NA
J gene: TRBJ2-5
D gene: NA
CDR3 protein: CASRRPLTGLLKAQETQYF
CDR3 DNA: TGTGCCAGCAGGAGGCCTTTAACCGGGCTCCTAAAAGCCCAAGAGACCCAGTACTTC

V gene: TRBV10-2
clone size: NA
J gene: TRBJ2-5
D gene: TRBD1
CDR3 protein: CASSDPDRGQETQYF
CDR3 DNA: TGCGCCAGCAGTGACCCGGACAGGGGCCAAGAGACCCAGTACTTC

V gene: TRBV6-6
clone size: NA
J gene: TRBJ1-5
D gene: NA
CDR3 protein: CASSYPDYSNQPQHF
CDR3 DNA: TGTGCCAGCAGTTACCCCGACTATAGCAATCAGCCCCAGCATTTT

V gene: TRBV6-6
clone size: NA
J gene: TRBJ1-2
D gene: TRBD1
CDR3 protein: CASSSPQGALYGYTF
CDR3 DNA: TGTGCCAGCTCTTCCCCGCAGGGGGCTCTTTATGGCTACACCTTC

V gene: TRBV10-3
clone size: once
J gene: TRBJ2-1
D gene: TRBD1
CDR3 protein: CAISEDRGLYNEQFF
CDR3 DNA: TGTGCCATCAGTGAGGACAGGGGGCTTTACAATGAGCAGTTCTTC

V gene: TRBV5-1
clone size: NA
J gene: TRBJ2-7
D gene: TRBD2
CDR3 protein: CASSYGTSGVKHYEQYF
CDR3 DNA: TGCGCCAGCAGTTACGGGACTAGCGGGGTAAAACACTACGAGCAGTACTTC

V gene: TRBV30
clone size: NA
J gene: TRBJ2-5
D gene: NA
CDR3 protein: CAWRFRRALISQETQYF
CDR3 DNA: TGTGCCTGGAGGTTCCGTAGGGCTCTTATTTCCCAAGAGACCCAGTACTTC

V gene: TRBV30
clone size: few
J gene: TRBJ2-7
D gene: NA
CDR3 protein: CAWSVTSPYEQYF
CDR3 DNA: TGTGCCTGGAGTGTAACATCACCCTACGAGCAGTACTTC

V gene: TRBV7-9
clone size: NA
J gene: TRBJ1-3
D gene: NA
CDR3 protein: CASSSASGNTIYF
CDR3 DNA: TGTGCCAGCAGCTCCGCCTCTGGAAACACCATATATTTT

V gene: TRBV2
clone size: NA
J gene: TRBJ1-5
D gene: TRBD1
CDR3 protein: CASGTDLNQPQHF
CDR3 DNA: TGTGCCAGCGGGACAGACCTCAATCAGCCCCAGCATTTT

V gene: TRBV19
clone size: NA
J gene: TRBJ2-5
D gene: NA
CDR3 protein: CASSIWKETQYF
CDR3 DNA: TGTGCCAGTAGTATCTGGAAAGAGACCCAGTACTTC

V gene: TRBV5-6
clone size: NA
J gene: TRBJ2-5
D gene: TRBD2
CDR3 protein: CASSGGLAGGLETQYF
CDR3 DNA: TGTGCCAGCAGTGGGGGACTAGCGGGAGGGCTAGAGACCCAGTACTTC

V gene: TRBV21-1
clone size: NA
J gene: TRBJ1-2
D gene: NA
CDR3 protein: CASSKGRLGTANYGYTF
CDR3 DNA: TGTGCCAGCAGCAAAGGCCGTCTCGGGACGGCGAACTATGGCTACACCTTC

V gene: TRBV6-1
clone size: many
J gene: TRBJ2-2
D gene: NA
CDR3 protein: CASSASARNTGELFF
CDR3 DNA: TGTGCCAGCAGTGCTAGCGCAAGAAACACCGGGGAGCTGTTTTTT

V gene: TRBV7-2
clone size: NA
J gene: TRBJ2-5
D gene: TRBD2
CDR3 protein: CASSLGTSGGLPQYF
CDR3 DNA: TGTGCCAGCAGCTTGGGAACTAGCGGGGGTCTCCCCCAGTACTTC

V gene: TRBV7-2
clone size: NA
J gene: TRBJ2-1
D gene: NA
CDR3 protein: CASSLGRSYNEQFF
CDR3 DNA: TGTGCCAGCAGCTTGGGGCGGAGCTACAATGAGCAGTTCTTC

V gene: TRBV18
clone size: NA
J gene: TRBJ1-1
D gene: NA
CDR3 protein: CASSPQSRLTEAFF
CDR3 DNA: TGTGCCAGCTCACCACAGAGCCGACTCACTGAAGCTTTCTTT

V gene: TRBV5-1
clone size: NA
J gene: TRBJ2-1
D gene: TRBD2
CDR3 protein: CASSLGTSGYNEQFF
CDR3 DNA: TGCGCCAGCAGCCTTGGGACTAGCGGATACAATGAGCAGTTCTTC

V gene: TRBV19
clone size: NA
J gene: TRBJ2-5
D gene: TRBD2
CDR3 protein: CASSLAGGETQYF
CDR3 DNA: TGTGCCAGTAGTCTCGCGGGAGGAGAGACCCAGTACTTC

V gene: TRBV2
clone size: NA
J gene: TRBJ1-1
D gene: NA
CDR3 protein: CASSIASQGSTEAFF
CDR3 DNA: TGTGCCAGCAGTATCGCTAGTCAGGGTTCGACTGAAGCTTTCTTT

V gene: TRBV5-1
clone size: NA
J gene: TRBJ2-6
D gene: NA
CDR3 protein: CASTWPGANVLTF
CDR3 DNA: TGCGCCAGCACTTGGCCTGGGGCCAACGTCCTGACTTTC

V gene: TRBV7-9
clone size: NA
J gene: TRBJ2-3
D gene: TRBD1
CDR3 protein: CASSFRPGQGTDTQYF
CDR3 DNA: TGTGCCAGCAGCTTTCGACCGGGACAGGGAACAGATACGCAGTATTTT

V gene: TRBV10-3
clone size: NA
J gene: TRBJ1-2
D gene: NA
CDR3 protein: CAISGSTGDYGYTF
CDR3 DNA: TGTGCCATCAGTGGGTCCACTGGGGACTATGGCTACACCTTC

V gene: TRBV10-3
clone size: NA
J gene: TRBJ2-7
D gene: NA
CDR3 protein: CAISEPSVDEQYF
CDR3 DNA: TGTGCCATCAGTGAACCTAGCGTCGACGAGCAGTACTTC

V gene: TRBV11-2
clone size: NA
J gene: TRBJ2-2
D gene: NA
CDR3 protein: CASTSWGWGGRTTGELFF
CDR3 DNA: TGTGCCAGCACCTCCTGGGGCTGGGGGGGGCGCACCACCGGGGAGCTGTTTTTT

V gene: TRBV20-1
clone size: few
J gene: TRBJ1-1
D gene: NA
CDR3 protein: CSPRGVAEAFF
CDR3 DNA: TGCAGTCCTCGAGGAGTCGCTGAAGCTTTCTTT

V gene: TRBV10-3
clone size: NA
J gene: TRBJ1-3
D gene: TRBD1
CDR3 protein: CAISGRDRASGNTIYF
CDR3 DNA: TGTGCCATCAGTGGGCGGGACAGGGCTTCTGGAAACACCATATATTTT

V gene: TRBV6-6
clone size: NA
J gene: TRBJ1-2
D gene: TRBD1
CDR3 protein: CASSSGTGTDGYTF
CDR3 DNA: TGTGCCAGCAGTTCCGGGACAGGGACCGATGGCTACACCTTC

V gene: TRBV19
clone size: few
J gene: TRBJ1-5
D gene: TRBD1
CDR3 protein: CASGDRQGAGQPQHF
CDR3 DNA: TGTGCCAGTGGGGACAGACAGGGGGCTGGTCAGCCCCAGCATTTT

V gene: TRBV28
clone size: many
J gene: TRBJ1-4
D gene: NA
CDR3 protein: CASSQARGAQKLFF
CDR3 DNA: TGTGCCAGCAGTCAGGCTCGGGGCGCGCAAAAACTGTTTTTT